This T cell receptor (beta chain) was documented in a study of neoadjuvant anti-PD-1 for oral cavity cancer. Study background: Around day 43, patients without progression received a fourth nivolumab dose before surgery. Whole-study results and caveats: After neoadjuvant nivolumab, PBMC T cell clonality was significantly higher in non-responders than responders.

Noted time point: after neoadjuvant nivolumab, at surgical resection. Cohort: HPV-negative, locally advanced oral cavity squamous cell carcinoma patients. Germline loops: CDR1 GTSNPN, CDR2 SVGIG (reference sequence). Trimming pared 4 bases from V and 8 bases from J, leaving 14 bases between. The CDR3 is made up of 12 amino acids. In the case of this clone: Its specificity is not known.

Libraries were prepared by immunoSEQ multiplex PCR; TCRdb keeps only in-frame clonotypes and omits some of them. This sample yields more than 12,000 clones, of which about two thirds are seen a single time; about 3% belongs to the top ten. The TCR originated in a person between 35 and 79 years old with oral cavity squamous cell carcinoma. The chain couples TRBV30 to TRBJ1-2; D gene uncertain. The sequencing here drew on PBMCs, taken after nivolumab (anti-PD-1) treatment. The CDR3 loop reads CAWTGNGVGYTF. The CDR3 DNA reads TGTGCCTGGACCGGTAACGGGGTCGGCTACACCTTC.